Listed here are 25 T cell receptor beta chains from one sample, sequenced in a study of PD-L1 blockade in urothelial cancer. Assay used: immunoSEQ multiplex PCR; TCRdb lists only in-frame clones, some missing. The profile shows about 45,000 clones, approximately 90% of them singletons. Described time point: pretreatment peripheral blood. Sequences were derived from PBMCs, sampled around atezolizumab (anti-PD-L1) treatment. The receptors here all came from a donor older than 35 with urothelial cancer.

This clone showed up just a few times. This chain connects TRBV25-1 to TRBJ1-1; D possibly corresponds to TRBD1 (6 bases). The CDR3 runs 15 residues. Germline V gene lookup returns CDR1 MGHDK and CDR2 SYGVNS. The V and J ends lost 2 bases and 0 bases respectively, with 10 bases between them. The CDR3 sequence is CASSERTALNTEAFF. Here the CDR3 DNA reads TGTGCCAGCAGTGAACGGACAGCCTTGAACACTGAAGCTTTCTTT.

The genes are TRBV18 and TRBJ2-7; 14 bases map to TRBD2. The CDR3 is made up of 19 amino acids. Germline V gene data show CDR1 as KGHSH and CDR2 as LQKENI. The V segment lost 2 bases and the J segment 0 bases; nucleotides outside the gene matches: 9. The chain's CDR3 is CASSPRGQGTSGSSYEQYF. The CDR3 nucleotides are TGTGCCAGCTCACCAAGGGGACAGGGGACTAGCGGGAGCTCCTACGAGCAGTACTTC.

This clone was seen only once. This chain uses TRBV4-3 with TRBJ1-2; the match to TRBD1 covers 8 bases. This CDR3 is 14 amino acids long. Germline V gene data show CDR1 as LGHNA and CDR2 as YSLEER. Trimming removed 1 base from V and 6 bases from J; junction bases left unmatched: 4. The CDR3: CASSQVDRGHGYTF. Here the CDR3 DNA reads TGCGCCAGCAGCCAAGTTGACAGGGGCCATGGCTACACCTTC.

The rearrangement links TRBV6-5 to TRBJ2-7; TRBD2 is a possible D gene (6 bases). The germline gives CDR1 MNHEY, CDR2 SVGAGI. CDR3 length: 15 residues. V lost 4 bases and J 0 bases, leaving 13 bases between the germline ends. Here the CDR3 reads CASSSGDFLSYEQYF. The CDR3 DNA reads as TGTGCCAGCAGTTCGGGGGACTTCCTCTCCTACGAGCAGTACTTC.

CDR3 nucleotides: TGTGCCAGCAGCGGGGGGGTCACAGATACGCAGTATTTT. It encodes CASSGGVTDTQYF. The J gene is TRBJ2-3, the V gene TRBV14, with TRBD2 identical over 7 bases. The V gene end was trimmed by 5 bases and the J gene end by 2 bases; junction bases not matched to a gene: 1. Looked up from germline, CDR1 is SGHDN and CDR2 is FVKESK. The CDR3 has 13 residues.

This clone turned up a few times. The rearrangement joins TRBV5-6 to TRBJ2-5, with D possibly matching TRBD2 (6 bases). CDR3 length: 14 residues. V lost 4 bases and J lost 1, with 11 bases in between. Germline V gene sequence: CDR1 SGHDT, CDR2 YYEEEE. The CDR3 reads CASSHPGVQETQYF. In DNA, the CDR3 is TGTGCCAGCAGCCACCCGGGGGTCCAAGAGACCCAGTACTTC.

The V and J genes are TRBV7-9 and TRBJ2-5; a possible D gene is TRBD1 (5 bases). Looked up from germline, CDR1 is SEHNR and CDR2 is FQNEAQ (reference sequence). Trimming cost V 7 bases and J 3 bases, with 12 bases left between them. CDR3 length equals 13 residues. Here the CDR3 DNA reads TGTGCCAGCACCCGTGGGGCGAAAGAGACCCAGTACTTC. As protein: CASTRGAKETQYF.

This clone came up a few times. The chain links TRBV9 to TRBJ2-3, with D uncertain. The CDR3 contains 14 residues. Germline V gene data show CDR1 as SGDLS and CDR2 as YYNGEE. Trimming stripped 2 bases from V and 1 base from J, with 8 bases between. The CDR3 nucleotides are TGTGCCAGCAGCGTGGGCCGGCGCACAGATACGCAGTATTTT. This codes for CASSVGRRTDTQYF.

This chain links TRBV6-6 with TRBJ1-2; perhaps TRBD1 as D (6 bases). The germline CDR1 and CDR2 sequences are MNHNY and SVGAGI (reference sequence). The CDR3 loop spans 14 amino acids. V was pared by 4 bases and J by 2 bases, with 11 bases between. For the CDR3, the DNA is TGTGCCAGCAGTTCCAGGACAGTAAACTATGGCTACACCTTC. Amino acids: CASSSRTVNYGYTF.

The V and J genes are TRBV29-1 and TRBJ2-5; 7 bases map to TRBD1. This CDR3 has 11 residues. Germline CDR1 reads SQVTM; CDR2 reads ANQGSEA. The ends lost 7 bases at V and 5 bases at J; junction bases unmatched: 4. This CDR3 is CSGTGDETQYF. The CDR3, as DNA: TGCAGCGGAACAGGGGACGAGACCCAGTACTTC.

The V and J genes are TRBV19 and TRBJ2-2; a possible D gene is TRBD1 (5 bases). This CDR3 region has 13 residues. V lost 5 bases to trimming and J lost 7 bases, with 11 bases between them. Germline V CDR1 and CDR2: LNHDA, SQIVND (reference sequence). In nucleotides, the CDR3 is TGTGCCAGTAGTGGGGCGACGGGCGGGGAGCTGTTTTTT. Residues: CASSGATGGELFF.

The V and J genes are TRBV28 and TRBJ1-2; D is ambiguous. The CDR3 loop spans 12 amino acids. CDR1 is MDHEN, CDR2 SYDVKM, per germline. V lost 5 bases and J 4 bases, leaving 8 bases between the germline ends. CDR3 amino acids: CASSPGLYGYTF. CDR3 bases: TGTGCCAGCAGTCCTGGGCTCTATGGCTACACCTTC.

The CDR3 spells CASSLGFGLRPRELFF. Here the CDR3 DNA reads TGTGCCAGCAGCTTAGGGTTTGGGCTCCGACCCCGGGAGCTGTTTTTT. The chain has TRBV7-6 and TRBJ2-2; D is undetermined. The CDR3 is 16 residues long. Trimming shortened V by 1 base and J by 9 bases, and 18 bases separated the two germline ends. In germline, CDR1 is SGHVS, CDR2 FNYEAQ.

Only one count was recorded for this clone. The chain employs TRBV29-1 and TRBJ1-3, with 12 bases aligning to TRBD1. Per the germline V gene, CDR1 is SQVTM and CDR2 is ANQGSEA. V trimming: 6 bases; J trimming: 4 bases; junction bases outside the gene matches: 1. There are 13 residues in the CDR3. The CDR3 spells CSVGTGGGNTIYF. The CDR3 DNA follows: TGCAGCGTCGGGACAGGGGGCGGAAACACCATATATTTT.

This clone was detected only once. Here the CDR3 DNA reads TGTGCCAGCTCAAGGACAGGAGAGTACCAAGAGACCCAGTACTTC. This gives the protein CASSRTGEYQETQYF. V usage is TRBV18 and J usage is TRBJ2-5; 7 bases agree with TRBD1. The ends lost 5 bases at V and 0 bases at J; junction bases unmatched: 6. Germline V gives CDR1 KGHSH, CDR2 LQKENI. This CDR3 region has 15 residues.

The V call is TRBV2, the J call TRBJ2-2; 10 nucleotides line up with TRBD1. Germline V gene data show CDR1 as SNHLY and CDR2 as FYNNEI. The CDR3 has 17 residues. Trimming cost V 6 bases and J 3 bases; bases outside gene matches: 10. The CDR3 loop is CASRMGDRGRHTGELFF. Here the CDR3 DNA reads TGTGCCAGCAGGATGGGCGACAGGGGGCGGCACACCGGGGAGCTGTTTTTT. The full variable domain, completed using reference TRBV2 and TRBJ2-2, is EPEVTQTPSHQVTQMGQEVILRCVPISNHLYFYWYRQILGQKVEFLVSFYNNEISEKSEIFDDQFSVERPDGSNFTLKIRSTKLEDSAMYFCASRMGDRGRHTGELFFGEGSRLTVL.

This chain joins TRBV29-1 and TRBJ2-4; 8 positions match TRBD2. Germline V gives CDR1 SQVTM, CDR2 ANQGSEA. The trim removed 7 bases at V and 3 bases at J, leaving 5 bases unmatched. The CDR3 runs 13 residues. CDR3 in DNA: TGCAGCGCCGGGGGGGTAGGCAAAAACATTCAGTACTTC. Encoded protein: CSAGGVGKNIQYF.

This clone was observed a single time. The rearrangement links TRBV14 to TRBJ1-4; no clear D. Germline lookup yields CDR1 SGHDN and CDR2 FVKESK. This CDR3 is 15 amino acids long. V was pared by 2 bases and J by 7 bases, with 14 bases between. The chain's CDR3 is CASSQPRGSSEKLFF. CDR3 sequence (DNA): TGTGCCAGCAGCCAACCGCGGGGAAGTAGTGAAAAACTGTTTTTT.

The chain recombines TRBV7-9 with TRBJ1-3, with 9 bases matching TRBD1. The length of the CDR3 is 17 residues. Per germline, CDR1 SEHNR and CDR2 FQNEAQ (reference sequence). V dropped 4 bases and J dropped 4; count of bases not matched to a gene: 11. The CDR3 is CASSYGGGQGSGNTIYF. The CDR3, as DNA: TGTGCCAGCAGCTATGGTGGGGGACAGGGTTCGGGAAACACCATATATTTT.

This clone was recorded a few times. The chain carries TRBV18 and TRBJ1-5; the D gene is possibly TRBD1 (6 bases). The germline V and J ends were trimmed by 3 bases and 5 bases, with 11 bases remaining between them. The CDR3 spans 14 residues. Germline V gene lookup returns CDR1 KGHSH and CDR2 LQKENI. This CDR3 is CASSPAGAYQPQHF. CDR3 DNA: TGTGCCAGCTCACCGGCGGGGGCATATCAGCCCCAGCATTTT.

The table lists this clone with a count of one. The chain is built from TRBV11-2 and TRBJ2-1; 11 bases are a match to TRBD1. Germline loops: CDR1 SGHAT, CDR2 FQNNGV. The CDR3 is 13 residues long. The J segment lost 7 bases and the V segment lost 5 bases, leaving 1 base of the junction unmatched. CDR3: CASSRDRGNEQFF. In DNA, the CDR3 is TGTGCCAGCAGCCGGGACAGGGGGAATGAGCAGTTCTTC.

The chain combines TRBV5-1 with TRBJ2-6; D gene unclear. The CDR3 has 16 residues. V was cut by 4 bases and J by 0 bases, with 11 bases left in between. The V gene's germline CDR1 is SGHRS and CDR2 YFSETQ. The CDR3 nucleotides read TGCGCCAGCAGCCCCCCGCGCGACTCTGGGGCCAACGTCCTGACTTTC. Its protein product is CASSPPRDSGANVLTF.

The CDR3 loop is CASSYLATLSYNEQFF. CDR3 DNA: TGTGCCAGCAGTTACCTAGCGACCCTCTCCTACAATGAGCAGTTCTTC. The J gene is TRBJ2-1, the V gene TRBV6-5; a weak D match, TRBD2 (6 bases). The CDR3 runs 16 residues. V was trimmed by 2 bases and J by 0 bases, leaving 11 bases between them. CDR1 and CDR2 (germline): MNHEY, SVGAGI.

Here the CDR3 reads CASRGRLGPGYTF. CDR3 coding DNA: TGTGCAAGTCGCGGGAGGTTAGGGCCTGGCTACACCTTC. The rearrangement uses TRBV12-2 and TRBJ1-2. TRBV12-2 has pseudogene status. The CDR3 is made up of 13 amino acids.

The rearrangement uses TRBV4-3 and TRBJ2-1, with TRBD2 matching 11 bases. From germline, CDR1 is LGHNA and CDR2 YSLEER. The CDR3 is 16 amino acids. V was pared by 0 bases and J by 10 bases, with 8 bases of the junction left unmatched. The CDR3 nucleotides read TGCGCCAGCAGCCAAGATGGTCTAGCGGGAGGAAAGGAGCAGTTCTTC. Protein sequence: CASSQDGLAGGKEQFF.